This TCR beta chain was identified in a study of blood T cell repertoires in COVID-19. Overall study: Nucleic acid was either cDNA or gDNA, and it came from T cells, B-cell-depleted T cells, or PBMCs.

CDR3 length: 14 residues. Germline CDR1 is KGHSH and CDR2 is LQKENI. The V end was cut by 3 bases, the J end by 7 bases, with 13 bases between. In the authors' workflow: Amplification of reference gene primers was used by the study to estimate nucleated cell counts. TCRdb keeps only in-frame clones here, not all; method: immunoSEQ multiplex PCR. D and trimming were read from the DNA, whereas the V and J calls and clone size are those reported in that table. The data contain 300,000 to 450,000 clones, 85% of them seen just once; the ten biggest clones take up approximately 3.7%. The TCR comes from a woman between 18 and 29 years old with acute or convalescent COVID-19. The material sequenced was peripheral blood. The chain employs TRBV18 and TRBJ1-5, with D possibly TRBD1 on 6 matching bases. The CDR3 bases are TGTGCCAGCTCACCTCAGGGGAGAGAACAGCCCCAGCATTTT. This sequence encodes CASSPQGREQPQHF.